The present TCR beta chain was sequenced within a study of T cell repertoires in cytomegalovirus infection. On the study more broadly: As its CMV epitopes, the study selected recently identified HLA-C-restricted and well-studied HLA-B-restricted targets.

This clonotype was detected a few times. Its antigen remains unknown. Findings and limits, study-wide: HLA-C-restricted CMV clonotypes gave the most frequent clonotype in two of eight donors.

TCRdb reanalysed the reads using MiXCR and keeps one entry per CDR3 protein. The sample carries 69,000 or so distinct CDR3 sequences, less than 30% recorded once. V was shortened by 4 bases and J by 1 base, with 19 bases between the two germline ends. The germline gives CDR1 SGHAT, CDR2 FQNNGV. The CDR3 runs 17 residues. The receptor's source is a human donor in good health (CMV status not recorded). Some clones in this sample may be carry-over from other donors' samples. Specimen: CD8+ T cells from cultured PBMCs, collected from culture after CMV antigen stimulation. J is TRBJ2-5 and V is TRBV11-2, with D maybe TRBD2 (5 bases). The CDR3 DNA reads as TGTGCCAGCAGCTCCCAAAGACTACTGGCGGGCCAAGAGACCCAGTACTTC. This gives the protein CASSSQRLLAGQETQYF.